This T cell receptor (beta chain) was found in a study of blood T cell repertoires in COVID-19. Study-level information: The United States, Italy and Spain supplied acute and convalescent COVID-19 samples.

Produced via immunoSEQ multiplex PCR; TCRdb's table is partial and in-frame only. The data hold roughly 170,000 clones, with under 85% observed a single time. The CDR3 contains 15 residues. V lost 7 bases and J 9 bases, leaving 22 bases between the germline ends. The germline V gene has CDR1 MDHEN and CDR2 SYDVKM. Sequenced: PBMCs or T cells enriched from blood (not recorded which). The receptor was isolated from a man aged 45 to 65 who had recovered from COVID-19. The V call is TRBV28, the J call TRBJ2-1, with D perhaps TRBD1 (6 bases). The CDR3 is CASTPPGHKASEQFF. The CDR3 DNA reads TGTGCCAGCACCCCCCCGGGACATAAGGCTAGTGAGCAGTTCTTC.